These 9 T cell receptor beta chains were sequenced from one sample in a study of patients and donors after allogeneic stem cell transplantation (dated by TCRdb to 2018 to 2020). Receptors were amplified or captured by RT-PCR. The instrument given in TCRdb is NextSeq 550. The raw public reads went through TCRdb reprocessing: fastp at Q25, MiXCR clone calling, in-frame beta chains kept. For every CDR3 protein sequence, its rows merge into one entry that carries the most common genes and DNA. The sample table shows more than 150,000 distinct CDR3 sequences, and approximately 24% are seen once. The ten largest clonotypes hold about 24% of the sample. Sequencing was done on a sample of blood, either unsorted or a sorted T cell fraction (not recorded which). These receptors were obtained from a human donor who was either an allogeneic HSCT recipient or a stem cell or donor lymphocyte infusion donor (not recorded which). It is not recorded whose cells these are; they may come from a transplant donor.

This clonotype was detected many times. DNA for the CDR3: TGTGCCAGCAGTTACTCGCGGGACCGCCACTATGGCTACACCTTC. The encoded protein is CASSYSRDRHYGYTF. V and J are TRBV6-5 and TRBJ1-2, with D tentatively TRBD1 (5 bases). V shed 0 bases and J shed 3 bases, with 11 bases lying between them. The CDR3 has 15 amino acids. Germline V gene sequence: CDR1 MNHEY, CDR2 SVGAGI.

This clonotype has at least ten counts. The chain couples TRBV19 to TRBJ1-1; the D is unclear. Per germline, CDR1 LNHDA and CDR2 SQIVND (reference sequence). V was shortened by 0 bases and J by 0 bases, with 8 bases between the two germline ends. The CDR3 is made up of 15 amino acids. CDR3 in DNA: TGTGCCAGTAGTATAGATCGGCGGTTGAACACTGAAGCTTTCTTT. Its protein product is CASSIDRRLNTEAFF.

In its sample, this clonotype was seen a few times. The chain links TRBV7-9 to TRBJ2-7; possibly TRBD2 for D (6 bases). Trimming removed 9 bases at V and 0 bases at J, with 15 bases between. The CDR3 is 14 residues long. The germline V gene has CDR1 SEHNR and CDR2 FQNEAQ (reference sequence). CDR3 nucleotides: TGTGCCAGTTTGGAGAGCGGGTTCTCCTACGAGCAGTACTTC. Protein sequence: CASLESGFSYEQYF.

This clonotype came up a few times. The chain couples TRBV5-6 to TRBJ1-1; 9 positions match TRBD1. Germline loops: CDR1 SGHDT, CDR2 YYEEEE. The CDR3 is 15 amino acids. With 1 base clipped from V and 5 bases from J, the junction kept 6 bases outside the gene matches. DNA for the CDR3: TGTGCCAGCAGCTTGTTAGGGACAGGGTATACTGAAGCTTTCTTT. Residues: CASSLLGTGYTEAFF.

This clonotype has a handful of counts. The chain combines TRBV4-1 with TRBJ2-3; 7 bases match TRBD1. V shed 3 bases and J 0 bases; nucleotides not matched to a gene: 6. This CDR3 is built from 16 residues. Germline V CDR1 and CDR2: MGHRA, YSYEKL. CDR3 region: CASSHLTGPSTDTQYF. The CDR3 DNA reads TGCGCCAGCAGCCACTTGACAGGGCCTAGCACAGATACGCAGTATTTT.

This clonotype was observed a few times. This rearrangement joins TRBV5-1 to TRBJ2-5; maybe TRBD2 (6 bases). The germline gives CDR1 SGHRS, CDR2 YFSETQ. The CDR3 is 12 residues long. V was cut by 4 bases and J by 5 bases, with 9 bases left in between. CDR3 protein: CASSPGEETQYF. In DNA form, the CDR3 reads TGCGCCAGCAGCCCGGGGGAGGAGACCCAGTACTTC.

The chain combines TRBV7-2 with TRBJ2-1; 7 bases are a match to TRBD2. The CDR3 has 15 residues. Germline V lookup: CDR1 SGHTA, CDR2 FQGNSA. Unmatched junction bases numbered 6, after V lost 3 bases and J lost 4 bases. The chain's CDR3 is CASSLSRGVYNEQFF. The CDR3 nucleotides are TGTGCCAGCAGCTTGTCCCGGGGGGTTTACAATGAGCAGTTCTTC.

This clonotype was found many times. The V and J genes are TRBV10-3 and TRBJ1-2; D ambiguous. The CDR3 extends over 11 amino acids. Looked up from germline, CDR1 is ENHRY and CDR2 is SYGVKD. V lost 5 bases and J lost 1, with 2 bases in between. Here the CDR3 reads CAISNNYGYTF. DNA for the CDR3: TGTGCCATCAGTAATAACTATGGCTACACCTTC.

This clonotype was detected a few times. The gene calls are TRBV9 and TRBJ1-1, with D tentatively TRBD1 (6 bases). The ends were cut back, 2 bases at V and 0 bases at J, with 11 bases in the middle. This CDR3 contains 15 residues. The germline CDR1 and CDR2 sequences are SGDLS and YYNGEE. The CDR3 spells CASSVNREMNTEAFF. CDR3 sequence (DNA): TGTGCCAGCAGCGTTAACAGGGAAATGAACACTGAAGCTTTCTTT.